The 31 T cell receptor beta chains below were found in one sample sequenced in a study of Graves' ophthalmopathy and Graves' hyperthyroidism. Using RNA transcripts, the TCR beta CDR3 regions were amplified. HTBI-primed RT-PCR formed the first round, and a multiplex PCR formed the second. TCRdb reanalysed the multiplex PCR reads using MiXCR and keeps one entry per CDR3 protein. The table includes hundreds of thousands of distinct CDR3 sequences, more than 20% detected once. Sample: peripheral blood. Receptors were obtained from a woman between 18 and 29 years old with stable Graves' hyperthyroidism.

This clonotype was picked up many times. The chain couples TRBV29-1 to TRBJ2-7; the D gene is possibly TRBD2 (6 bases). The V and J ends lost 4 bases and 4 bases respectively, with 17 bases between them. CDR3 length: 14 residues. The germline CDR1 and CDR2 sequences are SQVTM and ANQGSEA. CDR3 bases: TGCAGCGTTGTAACTTCGCGGGGCAAATACGAGCAGTACTTC. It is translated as CSVVTSRGKYEQYF.

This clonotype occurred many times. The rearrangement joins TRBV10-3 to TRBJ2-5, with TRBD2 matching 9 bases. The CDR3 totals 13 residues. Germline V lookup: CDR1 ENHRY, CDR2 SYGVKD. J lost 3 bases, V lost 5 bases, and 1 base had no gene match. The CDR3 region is CAISRTSEETQYF. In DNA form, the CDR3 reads TGTGCCATCAGTCGGACTAGCGAAGAGACCCAGTACTTC.

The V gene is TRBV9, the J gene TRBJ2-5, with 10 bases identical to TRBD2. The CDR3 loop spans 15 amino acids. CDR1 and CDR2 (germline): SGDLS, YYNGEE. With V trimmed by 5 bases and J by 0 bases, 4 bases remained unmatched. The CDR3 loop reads CASSQLAGNQETQYF. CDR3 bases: TGTGCCAGCAGTCAACTAGCGGGGAACCAAGAGACCCAGTACTTC.

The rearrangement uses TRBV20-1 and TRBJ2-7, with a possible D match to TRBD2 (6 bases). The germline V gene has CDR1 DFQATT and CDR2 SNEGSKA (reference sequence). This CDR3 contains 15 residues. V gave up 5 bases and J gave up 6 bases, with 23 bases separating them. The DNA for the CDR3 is TGCAGTGCTCCCCCCGGTCGGGGGAGCGGAGCCGAGCAGTACTTC. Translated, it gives CSAPPGRGSGAEQYF.

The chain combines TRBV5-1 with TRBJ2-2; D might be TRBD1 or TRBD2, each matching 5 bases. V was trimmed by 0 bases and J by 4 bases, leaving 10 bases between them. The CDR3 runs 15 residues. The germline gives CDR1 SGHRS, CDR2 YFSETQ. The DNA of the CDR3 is TGCGCCAGCAGCTTGGACCCGAGGGGCACCGGGGAGCTGTTTTTT. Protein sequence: CASSLDPRGTGELFF.

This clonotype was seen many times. CDR3 region: CATRVGTGVTGELFF. The DNA for the CDR3 is TGTGCCACCAGAGTCGGTACAGGGGTTACCGGGGAGCTGTTTTTT. The chain has TRBV15 and TRBJ2-2; 7 bases align to TRBD1. The trim removed 6 bases at V and 5 bases at J, leaving 9 bases unmatched. The germline gives CDR1 LNHNV, CDR2 YYDKDF (reference sequence). CDR3 size: 15 residues.

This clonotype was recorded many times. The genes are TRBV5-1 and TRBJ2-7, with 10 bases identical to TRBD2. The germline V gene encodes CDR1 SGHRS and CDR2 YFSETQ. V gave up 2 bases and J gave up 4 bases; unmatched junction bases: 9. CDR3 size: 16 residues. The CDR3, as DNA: TGCGCCAGCAGCTTATTTAGTACTAGCGGGAAGTACGAGCAGTACTTC. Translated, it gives CASSLFSTSGKYEQYF.

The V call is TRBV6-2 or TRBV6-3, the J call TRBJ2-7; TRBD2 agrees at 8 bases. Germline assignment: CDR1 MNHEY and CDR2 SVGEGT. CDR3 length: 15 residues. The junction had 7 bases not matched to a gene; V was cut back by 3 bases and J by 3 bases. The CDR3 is CASSYAGLVFYEQYF. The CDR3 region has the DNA TGTGCCAGCAGTTATGCGGGACTAGTGTTCTACGAGCAGTACTTC.

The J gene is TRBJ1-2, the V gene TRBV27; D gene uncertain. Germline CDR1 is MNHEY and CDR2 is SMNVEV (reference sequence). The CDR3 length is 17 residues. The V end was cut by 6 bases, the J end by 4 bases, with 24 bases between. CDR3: CASRPECGDPPGYGYTF. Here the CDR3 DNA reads TGTGCCAGCAGGCCCGAATGCGGGGATCCACCGGGCTATGGCTACACCTTC.

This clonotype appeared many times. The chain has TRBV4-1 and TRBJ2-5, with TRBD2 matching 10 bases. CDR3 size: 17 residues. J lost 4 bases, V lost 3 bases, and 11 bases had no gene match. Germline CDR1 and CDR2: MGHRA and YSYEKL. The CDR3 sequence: CASSQLGLAFGGETQYF. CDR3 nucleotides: TGCGCCAGCAGCCAGTTGGGACTAGCGTTCGGAGGAGAGACCCAGTACTTC.

CDR3 coding DNA: TGTGCCATCAATACTCGGGACAGATACTATGGCTACACCTTC. Its protein product is CAINTRDRYYGYTF. J is TRBJ1-2 and V is TRBV10-3; 7 nucleotides match TRBD1. The ends lost 7 bases at V and 3 bases at J; junction bases unmatched: 8. The CDR3 runs 14 residues. Germline lookup yields CDR1 ENHRY and CDR2 SYGVKD.

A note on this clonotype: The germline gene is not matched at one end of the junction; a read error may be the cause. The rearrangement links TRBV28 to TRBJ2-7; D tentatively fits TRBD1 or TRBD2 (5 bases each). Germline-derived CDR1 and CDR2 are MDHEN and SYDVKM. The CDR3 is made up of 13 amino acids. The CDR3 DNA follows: TGTGCCAGCAGTTCGCCCGGGGCCTACGGGCAGTACTTC. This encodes CASSSPGAYGQYF. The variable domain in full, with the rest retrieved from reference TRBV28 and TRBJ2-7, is DVKVTQSSRYLVKRTGEKVFLECVQDMDHENMFWYRQDPGLGLRLIYFSYDVKMKEKGDIPEGYSVSREKKERFSLILESASTNQTSMYLCASSSPGAYGQYFGPGTRLTVT.

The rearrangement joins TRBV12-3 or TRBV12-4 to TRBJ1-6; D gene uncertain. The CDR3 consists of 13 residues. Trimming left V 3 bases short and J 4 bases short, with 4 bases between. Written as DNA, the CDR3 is TGTGCCAGCAGTTTGAGATATAATTCACCCCTCCACTTT. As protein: CASSLRYNSPLHF.

CDR3: CASIPPLSDTYTEAFF. As DNA, the CDR3 is TGTGCCAGTATCCCCCCCCTATCAGACACCTACACTGAAGCTTTCTTT. The chain recombines TRBV19 with TRBJ1-1, with D uncertain. Trimming shortened V by 7 bases and J by 3 bases, and 21 bases separated the two germline ends. The CDR3 totals 16 residues. Germline lookup yields CDR1 LNHDA and CDR2 SQIVND (reference sequence).

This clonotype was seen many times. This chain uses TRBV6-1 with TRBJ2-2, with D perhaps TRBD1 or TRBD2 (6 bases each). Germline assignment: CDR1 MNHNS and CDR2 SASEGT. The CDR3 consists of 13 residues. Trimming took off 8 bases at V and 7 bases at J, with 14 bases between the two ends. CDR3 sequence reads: CASGGQSGGELFF. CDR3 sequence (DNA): TGTGCCAGCGGGGGGCAGTCAGGCGGGGAGCTGTTTTTT.

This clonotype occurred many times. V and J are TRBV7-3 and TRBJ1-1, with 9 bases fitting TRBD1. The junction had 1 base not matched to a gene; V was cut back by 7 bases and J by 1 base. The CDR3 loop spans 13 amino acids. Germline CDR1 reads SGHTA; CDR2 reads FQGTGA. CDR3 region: CASKQGANTEAFF. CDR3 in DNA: TGTGCCAGCAAACAGGGGGCGAACACTGAAGCTTTCTTT.

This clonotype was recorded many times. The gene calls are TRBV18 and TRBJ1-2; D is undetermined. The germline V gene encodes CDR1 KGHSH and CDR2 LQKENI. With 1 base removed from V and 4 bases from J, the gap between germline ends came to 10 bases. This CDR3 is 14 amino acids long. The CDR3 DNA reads TGTGCCAGCTCACCACAGAGTTCTGGCTATGGCTACACCTTC. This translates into CASSPQSSGYGYTF.

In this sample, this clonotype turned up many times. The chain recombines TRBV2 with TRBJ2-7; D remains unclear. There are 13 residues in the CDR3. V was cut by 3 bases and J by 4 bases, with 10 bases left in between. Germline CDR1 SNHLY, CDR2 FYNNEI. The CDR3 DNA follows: TGTGCCAGCAGTGAGCTAGAGCTATACGAGCAGTACTTC. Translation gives CASSELELYEQYF.

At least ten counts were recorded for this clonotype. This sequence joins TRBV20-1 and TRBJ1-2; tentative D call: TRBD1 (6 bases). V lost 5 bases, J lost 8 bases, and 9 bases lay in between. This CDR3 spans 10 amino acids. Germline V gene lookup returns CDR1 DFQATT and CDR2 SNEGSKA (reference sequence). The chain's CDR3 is CSAGQRGYTF. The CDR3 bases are TGCAGTGCTGGACAGAGGGGCTACACCTTC.

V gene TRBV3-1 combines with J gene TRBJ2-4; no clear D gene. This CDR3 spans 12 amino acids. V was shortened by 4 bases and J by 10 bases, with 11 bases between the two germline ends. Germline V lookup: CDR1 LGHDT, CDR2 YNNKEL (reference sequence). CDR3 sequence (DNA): TGTGCCAGCAGCCGGATTATAGGGATTCAGTACTTC. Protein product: CASSRIIGIQYF.

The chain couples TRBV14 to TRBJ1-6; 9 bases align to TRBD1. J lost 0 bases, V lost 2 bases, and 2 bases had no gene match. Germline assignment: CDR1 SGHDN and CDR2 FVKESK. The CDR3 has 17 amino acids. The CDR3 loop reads CASSQTGGSSYNSPLHF. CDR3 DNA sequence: TGTGCCAGCAGCCAAACAGGGGGCAGCTCCTATAATTCACCCCTCCACTTT.

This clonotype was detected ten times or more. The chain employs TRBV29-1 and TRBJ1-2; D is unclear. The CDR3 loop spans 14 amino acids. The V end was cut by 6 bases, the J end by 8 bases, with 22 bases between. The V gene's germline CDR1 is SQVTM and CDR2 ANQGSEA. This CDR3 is CSVAGGWRSRGYTF. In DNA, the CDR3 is TGCAGCGTCGCAGGTGGCTGGCGAAGTCGGGGCTACACCTTC.

The CDR3 region has the DNA TGTGCCACCAGCAGAGAAGGTGCCTACGAGCAGTACTTC. Amino acid sequence: CATSREGAYEQYF. The V gene is TRBV15, the J gene TRBJ2-7; no firm D call. Trimming shortened V by 0 bases and J by 2 bases, and 5 bases separated the two germline ends. The CDR3 spans 13 residues. Per the germline V gene, CDR1 is LNHNV and CDR2 is YYDKDF (reference sequence).

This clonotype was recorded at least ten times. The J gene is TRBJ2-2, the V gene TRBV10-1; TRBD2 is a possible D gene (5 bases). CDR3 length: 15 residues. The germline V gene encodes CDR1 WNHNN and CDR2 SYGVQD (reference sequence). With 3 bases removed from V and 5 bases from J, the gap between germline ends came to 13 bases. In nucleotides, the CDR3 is TGCGCCAGCAGTGATGTTCGGCGGGTAACCGGGGAGCTGTTTTTT. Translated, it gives CASSDVRRVTGELFF.

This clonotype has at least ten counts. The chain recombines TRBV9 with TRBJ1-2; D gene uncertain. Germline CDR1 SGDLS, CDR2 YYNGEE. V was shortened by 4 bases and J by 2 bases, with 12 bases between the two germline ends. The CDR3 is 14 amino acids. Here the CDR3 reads CASSPWVPNYGYTF. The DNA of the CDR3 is TGTGCCAGCAGCCCCTGGGTACCCAACTATGGCTACACCTTC. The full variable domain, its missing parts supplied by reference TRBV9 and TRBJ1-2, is DSGVTQTPKHLITATGQRVTLRCSPRSGDLSVYWYQQSLDQGLQFLIQYYNGEERAKGNILERFSAQQFPDLHSELNLSSLELGDSALYFCASSPWVPNYGYTFGSGTRLTVV.

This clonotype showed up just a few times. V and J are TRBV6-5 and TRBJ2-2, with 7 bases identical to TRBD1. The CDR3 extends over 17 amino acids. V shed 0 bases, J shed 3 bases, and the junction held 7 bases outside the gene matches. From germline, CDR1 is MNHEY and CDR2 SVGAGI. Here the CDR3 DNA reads TGTGCCAGCAGTTACTCCAGGACAGGACAACACACCGGGGAGCTGTTTTTT. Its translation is CASSYSRTGQHTGELFF.

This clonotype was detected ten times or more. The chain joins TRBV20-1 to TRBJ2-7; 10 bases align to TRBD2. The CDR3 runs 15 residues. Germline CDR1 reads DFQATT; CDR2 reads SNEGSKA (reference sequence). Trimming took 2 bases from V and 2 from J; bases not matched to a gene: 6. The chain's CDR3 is CSARTTSGMAYEQYF. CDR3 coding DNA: TGCAGTGCTAGAACCACTAGCGGGATGGCCTACGAGCAGTACTTC.

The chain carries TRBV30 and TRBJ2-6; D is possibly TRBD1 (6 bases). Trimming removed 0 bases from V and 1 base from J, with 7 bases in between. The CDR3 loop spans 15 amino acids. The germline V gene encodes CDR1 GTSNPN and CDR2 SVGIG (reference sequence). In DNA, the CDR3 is TGTGCCTGGAGTGTAACAGGGTCTGGGGCCAACGTCCTGACTTTC. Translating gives CAWSVTGSGANVLTF.

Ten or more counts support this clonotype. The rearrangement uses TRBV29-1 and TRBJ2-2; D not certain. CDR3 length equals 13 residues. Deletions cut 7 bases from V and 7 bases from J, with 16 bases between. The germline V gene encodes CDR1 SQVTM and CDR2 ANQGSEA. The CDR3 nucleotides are TGCAGCGCCGTAGTAGGGCGGTACGGGGAGCTGTTTTTT. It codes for CSAVVGRYGELFF.

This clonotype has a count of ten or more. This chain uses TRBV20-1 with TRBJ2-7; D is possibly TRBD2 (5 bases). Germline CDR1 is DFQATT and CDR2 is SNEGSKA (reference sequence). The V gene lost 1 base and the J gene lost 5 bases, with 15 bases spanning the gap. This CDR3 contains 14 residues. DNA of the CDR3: TGCAGTGCTAGAGTAGAGGGAGATTGGCACGAGCAGTACTTC. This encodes CSARVEGDWHEQYF.

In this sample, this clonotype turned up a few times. CDR3 protein: CAISGATGNQETQYF. CDR3 nucleotides: TGTGCCATCAGTGGGGCGACAGGTAACCAAGAGACCCAGTACTTC. The rearrangement links TRBV10-3 to TRBJ2-5; D possibly corresponds to TRBD1 (6 bases). The CDR3 is 15 residues long. CDR1 is ENHRY, CDR2 SYGVKD, per germline. The V gene lost 4 bases and the J gene lost 0 bases, with 12 bases spanning the gap.